These 18 T cell receptor beta chains were all obtained from the same sample, sequenced in a study of T cell responses to AZD1222 COVID-19 vaccine. TCRdb's table, derived via immunoSEQ multiplex PCR, lists solely in-frame clones and lacks some. Of tens of thousands of clones listed, approximately 91% are singletons. The starting material was peripheral blood, obtained on day 0 of AZD1222 vaccination. The receptors were sampled from an adult in good health.

This sequence joins TRBV3-1 (or the pseudogene TRBV3-2) and TRBJ1-1; D gene ambiguous. This CDR3 is built from 13 residues. The germline CDR1 and CDR2 sequences are LGHDT and YNNKEL (reference sequence). The germline V and J ends were trimmed by 1 base and 2 bases, with 5 bases remaining between them. CDR3 sequence: CASSQGGNTEAFF. The DNA for the CDR3 is TGTGCCAGCAGCCAAGGAGGAAACACTGAAGCTTTCTTT.

The rearrangement uses TRBV5-1 and TRBJ1-1, with 8 bases that match TRBD1. CDR3 length: 14 residues. V dropped 4 bases and J dropped 1; count of bases not matched to a gene: 3. The germline V gene has CDR1 SGHRS and CDR2 YFSETQ. DNA for the CDR3: TGCGCCAGCAGCATACAGGGGGGGAACACTGAAGCTTTCTTT. This translates into CASSIQGGNTEAFF.

In its sample, this clone was seen once. CDR3 sequence: CASSLGVQGVTNYGYTF. Here the CDR3 DNA reads TGTGCCAGCAGCTTAGGGGTTCAGGGGGTAACTAACTATGGCTACACCTTC. The J gene is TRBJ1-2, the V gene TRBV7-9, with 7 bases matching TRBD1. Trimming took 1 base from V and 0 from J; bases not matched to a gene: 8. Germline V gene data show CDR1 as SEHNR and CDR2 as FQNEAQ (reference sequence). CDR3 length equals 17 residues.

The CDR3 DNA sequence: TGCGCCAGCACCGATTGGGGAGGGGGCGCGAATTCACCCCTCCACTTT. Translation gives CASTDWGGGANSPLHF. The rearrangement uses TRBV5-1 and TRBJ1-6, with 7 bases fitting TRBD1. The CDR3 runs to 16 residues. Germline assignment: CDR1 SGHRS and CDR2 YFSETQ. Trimming removed 6 bases from V and 7 bases from J; junction bases left unmatched: 13.

CDR3 sequence reads: CASSEGQGARELFF. CDR3 in DNA: TGCGCCAGCAGCGAGGGACAGGGGGCCAGGGAGCTGTTTTTT. V gene TRBV5-1 combines with J gene TRBJ2-2, with 12 bases lining up with TRBD1. CDR1 is SGHRS, CDR2 YFSETQ, per germline. CDR3 length: 14 amino acids. Trimming at V came to 4 bases and at J to 9 bases, leaving 4 bases not matched to a gene.

The chain joins TRBV7-2 to TRBJ1-1; D uncertain. Germline V gene sequence: CDR1 SGHTA, CDR2 FQGNSA. The length of the CDR3 is 14 residues. V dropped 5 bases and J dropped 4 bases, with 14 bases sitting between them. The CDR3 nucleotides read TGTGCCAGCAGCGGCCTCTACTCTGTCACTGAAGCTTTCTTT. Translated, it gives CASSGLYSVTEAFF.

This rearrangement joins TRBV9 to TRBJ1-6; D call uncertain. Germline CDR1 is SGDLS and CDR2 is YYNGEE. The CDR3 runs 13 residues. Trimming shortened V by 4 bases and J by 9 bases, and 11 bases separated the two germline ends. CDR3 nucleotides: TGTGCCAGCAGCCCCAACGGTATTTCACCCCTCCACTTT. It codes for CASSPNGISPLHF.

The CDR3 sequence is CASSLDRTPGNTIYF. The CDR3 DNA reads as TGTGCCAGCAGCTTAGATAGGACGCCAGGAAACACCATATATTTT. The chain joins TRBV7-3 to TRBJ1-3; D gene uncertain. Germline CDR1 and CDR2: SGHTA and FQGTGA. This CDR3 has 15 residues. The ends were cut back, 2 bases at V and 4 bases at J, with 12 bases in the middle.

The CDR3 reads CATSRGTQLGDTQYF. The CDR3 DNA reads as TGTGCCACCAGCAGAGGTACCCAACTAGGAGATACGCAGTATTTT. The chain employs TRBV15 and TRBJ2-3, with D possibly matching TRBD2 (5 bases). The CDR3 length is 15 residues. Germline CDR1 reads LNHNV; CDR2 reads YYDKDF (reference sequence). The V end was cut by 1 base, the J end by 5 bases, with 13 bases between.

This chain uses TRBV5-1 with TRBJ2-5; D might be TRBD1 or TRBD2, each matching 5 bases. This CDR3 has 20 amino acids. Trimming removed 0 bases from V and 0 bases from J, with 24 bases in between. Germline values: CDR1 SGHRS, CDR2 YFSETQ. This CDR3 is CASSLGVSGTGVGHQETQYF. The CDR3 region has the DNA TGCGCCAGCAGCTTGGGGGTTTCTGGGACGGGTGTAGGTCACCAAGAGACCCAGTACTTC.

V gene TRBV6-7 combines with J gene TRBJ1-6, with D possibly matching TRBD1 (5 bases). TRBV6-7 is known as an ORF, though its function is uncertain. Trimming removed 2 bases from V and 8 bases from J, with 13 bases in between. The CDR3 runs 15 residues. The CDR3 DNA is TGTGCCAGCAGTTACAGTGGACATTCGGATTCACCCCTCCACTTT. This sequence encodes CASSYSGHSDSPLHF.

This clone was observed once. The chain couples TRBV3-1 (or the pseudogene TRBV3-2) to TRBJ1-1; D ambiguous. The CDR3 loop spans 13 amino acids. Germline V CDR1 and CDR2: LGHDT, YNNKEL (reference sequence). The V and J ends lost 7 bases and 5 bases respectively, with 14 bases between them. The CDR3 DNA sequence: TGTGCCAGCACCACCCTCTACGGGACTGAAGCTTTCTTT. This sequence encodes CASTTLYGTEAFF.

The rearrangement links TRBV18 to TRBJ1-5; 7 nucleotides align to TRBD1. The germline CDR1 and CDR2 sequences are KGHSH and LQKENI. The CDR3 contains 15 residues. The V and J ends lost 5 bases and 3 bases, in that order; junction bases with no gene match: 7. The CDR3 region is CASSTQGGHNQPQHF. CDR3 nucleotides: TGTGCCAGCTCAACTCAGGGGGGGCACAATCAGCCCCAGCATTTT.

The chain recombines TRBV14 with TRBJ1-3; D unresolved. There are 14 residues in the CDR3. CDR1 is SGHDN, CDR2 FVKESK, per germline. Trimming cost V 5 bases and J 0 bases, with 8 bases left between them. The CDR3 coding sequence is TGTGCCAGCAGCGAAAACCTCTCTGGAAACACCATATATTTT. It is translated as CASSENLSGNTIYF.

In this sample, this clone turned up once. The chain recombines TRBV4-1 with TRBJ1-4, with a possible D match to TRBD1 (6 bases). This CDR3 has 16 amino acids. Germline assignment: CDR1 MGHRA and CDR2 YSYEKL. V was cut by 4 bases and J by 5 bases, with 17 bases left in between. The CDR3 is CASSRYRVGENEKLFF. CDR3 sequence (DNA): TGCGCCAGCAGCCGGTACAGGGTGGGAGAAAATGAAAAACTGTTTTTT.

The table lists this clone with a count of one. The V gene is TRBV3-1 (or the pseudogene TRBV3-2), the J gene TRBJ2-2; TRBD2 matches 10 bases. CDR3 size: 21 residues. Germline CDR1 and CDR2: LGHDT and YNNKEL (reference sequence). The ends lost 1 base at V and 4 bases at J; junction bases unmatched: 18. CDR3 protein: CASSQGEWLAGAVISTGELFF. CDR3 coding DNA: TGTGCCAGCAGCCAAGGTGAATGGCTAGCGGGGGCCGTTATATCCACCGGGGAGCTGTTTTTT.

The rearrangement uses TRBV6-5 and TRBJ1-5; 8 bases are a match to TRBD1. The ends lost 4 bases at V and 2 bases at J; junction bases unmatched: 7. Germline lookup yields CDR1 MNHEY and CDR2 SVGAGI. The CDR3 length is 16 residues. CDR3 amino acids: CASSSYGQGGNQPQHF. The CDR3 nucleotides are TGTGCCAGCAGTTCCTACGGACAGGGTGGCAATCAGCCCCAGCATTTT.

The chain couples TRBV4-2 to TRBJ1-3; TRBD1 is a possible D gene (5 bases). The CDR3 contains 16 residues. The germline CDR1 and CDR2 sequences are LGHNA and YNFKEQ. The V end was cut by 2 bases, the J end by 3 bases, with 14 bases between. CDR3 sequence: CASSQSPRVVGNTIYF. The CDR3 nucleotides read TGTGCCAGCAGCCAATCTCCCAGGGTGGTTGGAAACACCATATATTTT.